This entry features one T cell receptor (beta chain) sequence. This sample is part of a study of control samples from healthy donors and cancer patients. The ends were cut back, 5 bases at V and 0 bases at J, with 14 bases in the middle. The germline V gene encodes CDR1 SGHVS and CDR2 FQNEAQ. The CDR3 is made up of 16 amino acids. Profiling relied on immunoSEQ multiplex PCR, and the TCRdb table lists in-frame clones only, not all of them. The repertoire holds under 95,000 clones, with more than 85% as singletons. The sequenced material came from blood. The TCR comes from a woman in her twenties or thirties in good health. The V and J genes are TRBV7-8 and TRBJ1-3; D is unclear. The CDR3 sequence is CASSGDGVSSGNTIYF. The CDR3 DNA follows: TGTGCCAGCAGCGGAGACGGCGTTAGCTCTGGAAACACCATATATTTT.